This T cell receptor (beta chain) is from a study of cytomegalovirus exposure and HLA in healthy donors (dated by TCRdb to the late 2010s). Regarding the study in general: An earlier analysis of roughly 570 of the donors reported approximately 300 Gb of sequence data and around 100 million unique TCR beta sequences obtained from some 170 million T cells. Among roughly 400 genotyped donors of the cohort, an average of 235,054 unique TCR beta nucleotide sequences were sequenced per donor, roughly 20% of them non-productive. Alongside the repertoire data, information on donor age, sex, ethnicity and CMV serostatus was compiled. The study was designed to test whether signatures of past pathogen exposure could be identified by cataloging public T cell receptors. In a later analysis, previously published TCR beta repertoires from several hundred donors were re-analyzed and high-resolution HLA genotyping was added so that TCR occurrence patterns could be studied. In an earlier analysis of 587 of the donors, high-throughput TCR beta sequencing was used to judge whether each TCR beta V gene segment behaved as functional or pseudogenic. HLA typing covered class I and class II loci at four-digit resolution. In a later genetic analysis, genome-wide SNP genotypes for about 55% of the 666 donors were used, and that subset was treated as a discovery cohort. Typing coverage differed by locus: A, B, C, DRB1 and DQB1 were typed in roughly 629-630 donors, DQA1 in roughly 510, DPA1 in 606, and DPB1 in around 440. An early release that covered 640 HLA-typed donors contained approximately 300 gigabases of sequencing data and tens of millions of unique TCR sequences. Of the 300 to 450 genotyped donors, about 84% fell in the genetic ancestry cluster associated with self-reported Caucasian donors. Because of strong linkage in the cohort, roughly five DR-DQ haplotypes were treated as single units for association and clustering. Along with the approximately 700-subject first cohort, a separate validation cohort of about 110 different subjects was used. The later analysis used no new phenotypic data to find candidate immune exposures, relying instead on TCR beta sequences and their occurrence across donors. To predict cytomegalovirus infection status, the study brought together high-throughput TCR immunosequencing, statistical association of individual TCRs with disease status, and machine learning. The study used immunosequencing to profile the T cell repertoires of under 700 subjects and linked those repertoires to cytomegalovirus serostatus. Every discovery cohort repertoire had been produced on one sequencing platform. Broader findings and caveats from the paper: For the cohort, immune exposure information was limited to CMV serostatus. In the study, some 160 TCR beta chains were listed as associated with cytomegalovirus. Approximately 16 rarely observed V segments, including chromosome 9 orphons, were excluded from the earlier analysis of approximately 600 of the donors because counts were too low. In a later analysis, most CMV-associated TCR beta chains were found to appear HLA-restricted, with HLA associations seemingly driven largely by CMV exposure. A later analysis reported that several top co-occurrence clusters appeared linked to parvovirus B19, influenza, CMV and Epstein-Barr virus. Presence/absence analyses assumed roughly uniform sequencing depth across donors, an assumption that may not hold. A cluster of highly shared sequence variants was judged likely to represent a technical artifact of the sequencing pipeline. At a false discovery rate of 0.05, a later analysis linked 15,000 to 20,000 TCR beta sequences to specific HLA alleles. In vitro tests confirmed that a few of the cytomegalovirus-associated TCR beta chains recognize cytomegalovirus antigens. Broadly in line with IMGT annotations, most TCR beta V segments showed up in productive rearrangements about 87% or about 30% of the time in an earlier analysis of around 600 of the donors. The authors suggested that the approach could potentially be extended to other disease states and immunological phenotypes. In a later analysis, the rate of TCR association differed among HLA loci, with DRB1 alleles having the most associated TCRs and HLA-C alleles having the fewest. In this cohort, only TCR beta chains were sequenced, and detectable features were limited by the absence of alpha or paired-chain data. A further reported finding was that TCR beta sequences accurately predicted the HLA-A and HLA-B alleles for most subjects in the first cohort. An association between a missense DCLRE1C variant and V-gene and J-gene trimming of TCR beta chains was found in a later genetic analysis and replicated in an independent cohort. In a later analysis, HLA-associated TCR beta chains were found to be more clonally expanded and to have lower generation probabilities than equally common non-associated chains. The classifier was reported to diagnose cytomegalovirus status with high specificity and sensitivity in both the original and validation cohorts. Because HLA typing was missing for some donors at each locus, association tests included only the typed subset. Assigning TCR associations to individual alleles was difficult when HLA alleles, especially DR and DQ, strongly co-occurred. In a later genetic analysis, fewer N-insertions in productive TCRs were reported among donors in an Asian-associated ancestry cluster than the roughly 700-donor mean. Correlated functional status among segregating V segments might reflect linkage disequilibrium, but an unknown experimental factor could not be ruled out. The 87-base-pair reads could not distinguish some IMGT-functional V segments, including TRBV6-2 and TRBV6-3, so those segments were excluded. Most TCR sequences were seen in very few donors, while some public TCRs were found in many individuals.

Library prep was done by the immunoSEQ multiplex PCR assay. For the multiplex PCR, a mixture combining 60 forward primers for TCR Vbeta segments and 13 reverse primers for TCR Jbeta segments was used. Amplification of the CDR3 region of rearranged TCR beta genes was performed with a multiplex PCR assay on genomic DNA. The amplified TCR beta libraries were sequenced on the Illumina HiSeq System as 87-base-pair reads. The study's own analysis went as follows. A later analysis tallied 75 million to 95 million unique TCR beta chains across the 700 or so repertoires, and around 10 million of those chains were shared by two or more donors. Raw reads were error-corrected and collapsed into unique sequences by a nearest-neighbor algorithm in which closely related sequences were merged to remove PCR and sequencing errors. To assign V, D and J gene segments, CDR3 sequences were aligned to IMGT reference sequences. For a sequence to be retained, at least a six-nucleotide match to both a V gene segment and a J gene segment was required. Rearrangements were called productive when the CDR3 lacked stop codons and stayed in frame with V and J; all others were non-productive. Following IMGT convention, CDR3 was defined as the stretch from the second conserved V-encoded cysteine up to the conserved J-encoded phenylalanine. Sequences without an unambiguous match to a single V gene segment were excluded from the earlier analysis of about 630 of the donors. An earlier analysis of 500 to 700 of the donors classified V segments as functional when productive rearrangements were above 56.7% and as segregating when the standard deviation between donors was above 5%. A statistical classification framework was built for diagnosing cytomegalovirus status from the catalog of TCR beta chain sequences. In a later analysis, V and J genes were assigned by comparing TCR nucleotide sequences against IMGT/GENE-DB human TR gene sequences. The TCRdist pipeline was used in a later analysis to assign CDR3 sequences and most-parsimonious VDJ recombination scenarios. In a later analysis, every TCR beta chain was defined by the combination of its CDR3 amino acid sequence and its V-gene family, and reads without a unique V-gene family were dropped. In a later analysis, around 600 highly shared, low-generation-probability nucleotide sequences were removed to address suspected cross-contamination and a sequencing artifact. For each public chain, a later analysis derived a clonal expansion index from normalized ranks of inferred template counts within each repertoire. Generation probabilities in a later analysis came from a VDJ recombination model fitted to out-of-frame rearrangements, and those results were checked against IGoR. A later analysis scored TCR-TCR, TCR-HLA and TCR-CMV co-occurrence with hypergeometric tests, applying a repertoire-size bias correction to TCR pairs. A later analysis estimated false discovery rates by permuting HLA or CMV assignments 20 times. In a later analysis, co-occurring TCRs were grouped using DBSCAN, with TCRdist sequence similarity added in when clustering inside HLA-allele-positive subsets. Repertoires with fewer than 30,000 or more than 120,000 public chains were left out of co-occurrence clustering, as were five repertoires with anomalous nucleotide sharing. The immuneACCESS repertoire file appears here via TCRdb, limited to in-frame rearrangements. These files lack a portion of the clones; in checked studies, under half of the deficit traces to unresolved V genes, and the cause of the others is not known. V and J calls and clone size follow that table, whereas D and trimming were derived from the DNA. The sample contains 120,000 to 150,000 clones, roughly 72% of them found a single time. 2% to 2.5% of the sample is taken by the ten largest.

The cohort comprised 550 to 700 healthy bone marrow donors. All cohort members were sampled while nominally healthy, although unrecorded immune exposures were likely present. The donor was CMV seronegative and belonged to the group of 350 or so seronegative cohort members. Each donor provided a peripheral blood sample, and peripheral blood mononuclear cells were used for TCR beta sequencing. Genomic DNA extraction from the blood cell samples was performed with the Qiagen DNeasy Blood Extraction Kit. The CDR3 goes from the cysteine to the phenylalanine over 17 residues. Only the CDR3 DNA stays, 51 bases, in frame from base 1. The CDR1 and CDR2 encoded by the germline V gene are SNHLY and FYNNEI. V is clipped by 2 bases and J by 8 bases, and the sequence between their germline boundaries is 22 bases long. Only one count was recorded for this clone. The clone's antigen remains unknown. Base qualities are not provided; no much larger clone lies one nucleotide away.

The rearranged segments are TRBV2 and TRBJ2-1; D gene: possibly TRBD1, on 6 matching bases. Sequenced input: PBMCs. This sequence was found in a man aged 35-49 years in good health and CMV-seronegative. The DNA is TGTGCCAGCAGTGAAAGGTACAGGGCTACATTCGGGGATGAGCAGTTCTTC. It is translated as CASSERYRATFGDEQFF. Where the CDR3 stops, the reference TRBV2 and TRBJ2-1 genes take over; the full variable domain is EPEVTQTPSHQVTQMGQEVILRCVPISNHLYFYWYRQILGQKVEFLVSFYNNEISEKSEIFDDQFSVERPDGSNFTLKIRSTKLEDSAMYFCASSERYRATFGDEQFFGPGTRLTVL.